This T cell receptor (beta chain) stems from a study of PD-1 blockade in mismatch repair-deficient tumors. Germline V CDR1 and CDR2: LNHDA, SQIVND (reference sequence). With 8 bases removed from V and 0 bases from J, the gap between germline ends came to 9 bases. The CDR3 is 13 amino acids. Mismatch repair deficiency was confirmed in all patients, by PCR or immunohistochemistry. The TCR-sequenced patients were a few responders to pembrolizumab. Some clones are missing from TCRdb's copy, which holds only in-frame ones; the method was immunoSEQ multiplex PCR. Of over 100,000 clones listed, over 65% are singletons. General study results and limits: After pembrolizumab, tumor-resident clones rose rapidly, then generally contracted before radiologic responses.

Note on this clone: The antigen is unknown.

The chain employs TRBV19 and TRBJ2-3; D unclear. This specimen consisted of peripheral blood, obtained more than 58 weeks after starting pembrolizumab. This sequence originates from an adult with mismatch repair-deficient cancer. The CDR3 loop reads CASRLTSTDTQYF. The CDR3 region has the DNA TGTGCCAGTCGGTTAACTAGCACAGATACGCAGTATTTT.